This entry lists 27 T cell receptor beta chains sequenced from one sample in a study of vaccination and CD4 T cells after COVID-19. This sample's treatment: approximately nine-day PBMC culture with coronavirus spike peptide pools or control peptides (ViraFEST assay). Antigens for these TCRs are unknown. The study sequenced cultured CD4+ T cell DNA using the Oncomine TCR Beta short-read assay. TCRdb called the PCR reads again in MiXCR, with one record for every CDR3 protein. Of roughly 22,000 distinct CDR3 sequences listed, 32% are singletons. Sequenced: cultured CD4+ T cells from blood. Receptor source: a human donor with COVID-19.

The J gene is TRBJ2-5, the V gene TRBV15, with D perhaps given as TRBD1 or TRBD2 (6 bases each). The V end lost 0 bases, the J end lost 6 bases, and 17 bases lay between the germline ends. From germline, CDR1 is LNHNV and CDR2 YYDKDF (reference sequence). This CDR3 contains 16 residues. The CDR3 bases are TGTGCCACCAGCAGAGAGTCTGTGGGGGGCCTGCAGACCCAGTACTTC. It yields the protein CATSRESVGGLQTQYF.

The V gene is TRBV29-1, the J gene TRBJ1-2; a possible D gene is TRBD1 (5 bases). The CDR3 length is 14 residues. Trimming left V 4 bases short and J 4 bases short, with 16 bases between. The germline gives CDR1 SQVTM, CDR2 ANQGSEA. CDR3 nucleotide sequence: TGCAGCGTTGTCCGACTAGACAGATCCTATGGCTACACCTTC. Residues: CSVVRLDRSYGYTF.

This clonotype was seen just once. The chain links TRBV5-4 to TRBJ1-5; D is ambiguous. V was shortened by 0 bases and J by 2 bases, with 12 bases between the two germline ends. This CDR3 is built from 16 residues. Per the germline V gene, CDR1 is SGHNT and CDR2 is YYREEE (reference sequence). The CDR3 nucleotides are TGTGCCAGCAGCTTGGGTGGGGTTGGGGGCAATCAGCCCCAGCATTTT. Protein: CASSLGGVGGNQPQHF.

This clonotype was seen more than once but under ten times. CDR3 residues: CSASPSGGQNTGELFF. The CDR3 DNA reads TGCAGTGCTAGTCCTAGCGGGGGGCAAAACACCGGGGAGCTGTTTTTT. The chain employs TRBV20-1 and TRBJ2-2, with 11 bases that match TRBD2. CDR3 length equals 16 residues. V dropped 3 bases and J dropped 2; count of bases not matched to a gene: 5. The germline gives CDR1 DFQATT, CDR2 SNEGSKA (reference sequence).

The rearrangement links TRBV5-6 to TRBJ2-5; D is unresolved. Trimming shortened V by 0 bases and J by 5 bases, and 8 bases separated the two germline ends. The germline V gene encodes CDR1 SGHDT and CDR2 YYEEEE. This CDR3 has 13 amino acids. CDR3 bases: TGTGCCAGCAGCTTGGTTGGTGGGGAGACCCAGTACTTC. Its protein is CASSLVGGETQYF.

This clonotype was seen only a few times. DNA of the CDR3: TGTGCCAGCAGCGTAGTGCGGGGTCAGGGCACTGAAGCTTTCTTT. This sequence encodes CASSVVRGQGTEAFF. The chain carries TRBV9 and TRBJ1-1, with D perhaps TRBD1 (5 bases). Trimming removed 0 bases at V and 4 bases at J, with 13 bases between. Germline assignment: CDR1 SGDLS and CDR2 YYNGEE. The CDR3 totals 15 residues.

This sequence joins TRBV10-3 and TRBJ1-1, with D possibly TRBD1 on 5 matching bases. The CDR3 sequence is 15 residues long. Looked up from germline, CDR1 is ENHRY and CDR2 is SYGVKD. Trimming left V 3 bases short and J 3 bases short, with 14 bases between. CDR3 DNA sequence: TGTGCCATCAGTGAACGGGGGTTAGGAGACACTGAAGCTTTCTTT. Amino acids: CAISERGLGDTEAFF.

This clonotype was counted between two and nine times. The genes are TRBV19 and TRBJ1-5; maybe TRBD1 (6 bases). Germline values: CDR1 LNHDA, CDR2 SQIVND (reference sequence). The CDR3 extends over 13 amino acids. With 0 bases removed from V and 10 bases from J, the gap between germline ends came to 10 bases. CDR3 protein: CASSIDRGSPQHF. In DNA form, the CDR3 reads TGTGCCAGTAGTATAGACAGGGGATCTCCCCAGCATTTT.

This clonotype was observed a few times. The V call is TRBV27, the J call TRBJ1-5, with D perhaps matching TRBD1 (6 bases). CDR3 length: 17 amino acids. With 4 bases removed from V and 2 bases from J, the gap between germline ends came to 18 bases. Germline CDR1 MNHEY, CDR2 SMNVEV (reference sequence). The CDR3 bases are TGTGCCAGCAGTTCCGCAGGGATTAGACAGGGCAATCAGCCCCAGCATTTT. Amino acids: CASSSAGIRQGNQPQHF.

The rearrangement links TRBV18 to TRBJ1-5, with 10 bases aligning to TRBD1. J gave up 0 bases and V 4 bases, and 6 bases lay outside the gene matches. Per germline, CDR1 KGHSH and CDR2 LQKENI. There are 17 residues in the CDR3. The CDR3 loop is CASSRGTGATSNQPQHF. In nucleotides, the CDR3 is TGTGCCAGCTCACGCGGGACAGGGGCGACTAGCAATCAGCCCCAGCATTTT.

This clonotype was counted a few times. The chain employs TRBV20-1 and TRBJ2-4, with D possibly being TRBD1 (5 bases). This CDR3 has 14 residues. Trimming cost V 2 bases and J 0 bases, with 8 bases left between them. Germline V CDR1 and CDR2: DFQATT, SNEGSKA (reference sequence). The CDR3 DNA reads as TGCAGTGCTAGAACAGGCCTAGCCAAAAACATTCAGTACTTC. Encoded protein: CSARTGLAKNIQYF.

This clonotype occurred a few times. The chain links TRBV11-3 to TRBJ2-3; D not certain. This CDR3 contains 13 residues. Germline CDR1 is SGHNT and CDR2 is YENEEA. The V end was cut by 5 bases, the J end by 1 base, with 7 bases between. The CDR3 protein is CASSGRGTDTQYF. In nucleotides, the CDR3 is TGTGCCAGCAGCGGTAGGGGCACAGATACGCAGTATTTT. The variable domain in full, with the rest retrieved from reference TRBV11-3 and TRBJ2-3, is EAGVVQSPRYKIIEKKQPVAFWCNPISGHNTLYWYLQNLGQGPELLIRYENEEAVDDSQLPKDRFSAERLKGVDSTLKIQPAELGDSAVYLCASSGRGTDTQYFGPGTRLTVL.

DNA for the CDR3: TGCGGACAGGGTTCCGGAGAGGATACGCAGTATTTT. Translated: CGQGSGEDTQYF. The genes are TRBV23-1 and TRBJ2-3, with TRBD1 matching 7 bases. TRBV23-1 is noted as an ORF with a role that remains uncertain. The CDR3 is made up of 12 amino acids.

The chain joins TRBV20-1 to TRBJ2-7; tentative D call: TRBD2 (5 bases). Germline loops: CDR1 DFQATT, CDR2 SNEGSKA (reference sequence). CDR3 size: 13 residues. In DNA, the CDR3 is TGCGCAAGACGGGGTAAGGTCTCCTACGAGCAGTACTTC. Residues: CARRGKVSYEQYF.

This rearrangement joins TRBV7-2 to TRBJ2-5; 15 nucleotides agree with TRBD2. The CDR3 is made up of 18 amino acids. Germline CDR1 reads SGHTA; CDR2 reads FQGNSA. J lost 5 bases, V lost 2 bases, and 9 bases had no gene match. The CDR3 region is CASSLFRTSGGARETQYF. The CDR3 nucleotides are TGTGCCAGCAGCTTATTCAGGACTAGCGGGGGGGCCAGGGAGACCCAGTACTTC.

Here the CDR3 DNA reads TGTGCCAGCAGTTTGACTAGCGGGGTGAACACCGGGGAGCTGTTTTTT. This encodes CASSLTSGVNTGELFF. The J gene is TRBJ2-2, the V gene TRBV12-3 or TRBV12-4; 11 positions match TRBD2. Trimming removed 3 bases from V and 1 base from J; junction bases left unmatched: 1. The CDR3 extends over 16 amino acids.

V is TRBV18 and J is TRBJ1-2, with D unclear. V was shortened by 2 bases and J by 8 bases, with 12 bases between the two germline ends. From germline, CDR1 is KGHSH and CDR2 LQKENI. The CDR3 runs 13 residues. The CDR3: CASSPGGNWGYTF. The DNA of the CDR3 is TGTGCCAGCTCACCAGGTGGGAACTGGGGCTACACCTTC.

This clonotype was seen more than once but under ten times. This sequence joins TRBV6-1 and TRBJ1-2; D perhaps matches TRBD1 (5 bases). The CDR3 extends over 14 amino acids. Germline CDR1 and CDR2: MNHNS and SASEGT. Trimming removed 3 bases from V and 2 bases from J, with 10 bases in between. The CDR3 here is CASSEGRSNYGYTF. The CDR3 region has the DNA TGTGCCAGCAGTGAGGGGCGGTCGAACTATGGCTACACCTTC.

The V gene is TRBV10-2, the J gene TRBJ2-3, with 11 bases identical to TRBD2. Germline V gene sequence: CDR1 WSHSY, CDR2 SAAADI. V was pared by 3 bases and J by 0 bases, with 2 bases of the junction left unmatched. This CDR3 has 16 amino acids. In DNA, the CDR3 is TGCGCCAGCAGTGAATCTAGCGGGGGGAGCACAGATACGCAGTATTTT. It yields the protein CASSESSGGSTDTQYF.

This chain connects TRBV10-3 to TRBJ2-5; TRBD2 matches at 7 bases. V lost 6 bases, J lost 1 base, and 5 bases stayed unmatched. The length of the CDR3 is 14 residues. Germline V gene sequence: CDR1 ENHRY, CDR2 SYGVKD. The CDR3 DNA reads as TGTGCCATCAGCAGACTAGCTTCCCAAGAGACCCAGTACTTC. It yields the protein CAISRLASQETQYF.

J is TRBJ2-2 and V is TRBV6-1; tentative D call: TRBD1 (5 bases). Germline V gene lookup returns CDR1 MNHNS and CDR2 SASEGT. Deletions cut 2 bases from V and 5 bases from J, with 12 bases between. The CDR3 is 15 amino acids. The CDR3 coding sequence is TGTGCCAGCAGTGAATTTCAGGGAAGGACCGGGGAGCTGTTTTTT. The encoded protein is CASSEFQGRTGELFF.

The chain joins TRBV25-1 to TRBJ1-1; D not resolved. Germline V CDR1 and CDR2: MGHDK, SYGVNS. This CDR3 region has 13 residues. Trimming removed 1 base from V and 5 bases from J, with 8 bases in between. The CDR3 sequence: CASSESGRTEAFF. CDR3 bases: TGTGCCAGCAGTGAATCCGGGAGGACTGAAGCTTTCTTT. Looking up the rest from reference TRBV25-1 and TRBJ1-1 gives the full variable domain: EADIYQTPRYLVIGTGKKITLECSQTMGHDKMYWYQQDPGMELHLIHYSYGVNSTEKGDLSSESTVSRIRTEHFPLTLESARPSHTSQYLCASSESGRTEAFFGQGTRLTVV.

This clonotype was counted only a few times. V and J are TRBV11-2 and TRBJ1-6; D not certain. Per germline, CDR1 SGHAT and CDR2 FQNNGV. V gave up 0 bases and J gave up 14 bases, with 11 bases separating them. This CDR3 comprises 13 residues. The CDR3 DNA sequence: TGTGCCAGCAGCTTAGAGCAGGCGCTCACCCTCCACTTT. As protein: CASSLEQALTLHF.

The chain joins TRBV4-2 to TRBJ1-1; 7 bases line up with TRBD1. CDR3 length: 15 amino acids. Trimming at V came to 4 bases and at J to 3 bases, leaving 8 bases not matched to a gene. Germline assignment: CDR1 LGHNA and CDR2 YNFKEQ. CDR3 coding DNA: TGTGCCAGCAGCCTCGGCGAAACAGGGGACACTGAAGCTTTCTTT. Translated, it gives CASSLGETGDTEAFF.

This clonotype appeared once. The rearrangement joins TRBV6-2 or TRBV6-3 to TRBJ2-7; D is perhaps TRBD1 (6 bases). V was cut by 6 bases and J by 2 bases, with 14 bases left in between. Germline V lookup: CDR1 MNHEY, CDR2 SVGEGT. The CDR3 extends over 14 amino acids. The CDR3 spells CASRPNSGAYEQYF. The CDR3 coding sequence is TGTGCCAGCAGGCCCAACTCAGGGGCCTACGAGCAGTACTTC.

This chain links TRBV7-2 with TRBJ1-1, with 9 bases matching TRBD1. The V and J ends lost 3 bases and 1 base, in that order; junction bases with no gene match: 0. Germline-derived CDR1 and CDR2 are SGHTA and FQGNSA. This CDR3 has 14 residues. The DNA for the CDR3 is TGTGCCAGCAGCTTGGGACAGGGGAACACTGAAGCTTTCTTT. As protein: CASSLGQGNTEAFF.

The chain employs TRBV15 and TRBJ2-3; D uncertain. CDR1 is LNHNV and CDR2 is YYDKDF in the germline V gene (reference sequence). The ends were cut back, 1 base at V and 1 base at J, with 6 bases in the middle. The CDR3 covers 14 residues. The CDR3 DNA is TGTGCCACCAGCAGAGGTCGTGGCACAGATACGCAGTATTTT. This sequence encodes CATSRGRGTDTQYF.